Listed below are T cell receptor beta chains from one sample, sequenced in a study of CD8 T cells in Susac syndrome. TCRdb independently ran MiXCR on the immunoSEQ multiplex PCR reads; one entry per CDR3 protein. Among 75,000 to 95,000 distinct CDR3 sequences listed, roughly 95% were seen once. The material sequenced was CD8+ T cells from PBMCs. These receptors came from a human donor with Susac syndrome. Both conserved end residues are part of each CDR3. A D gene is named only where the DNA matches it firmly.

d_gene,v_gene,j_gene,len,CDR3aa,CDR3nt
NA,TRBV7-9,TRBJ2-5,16,CASSSNRAPKDETQYF,TGTGCCAGCAGCTCGAACCGGGCCCCTAAGGACGAGACCCAGTACTTC
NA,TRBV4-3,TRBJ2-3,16,CASSPSSGTEPDTQYF,TGCGCCAGCAGCCCATCGTCAGGGACGGAACCAGATACGCAGTATTTT
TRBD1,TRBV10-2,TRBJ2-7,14,CASSAPGQGYEQYF,TGCGCCAGCAGTGCACCGGGACAGGGCTACGAGCAGTACTTC
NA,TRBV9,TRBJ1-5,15,CASSVEGNSNQPQHF,TGTGCCAGCAGCGTAGAAGGGAATAGCAATCAGCCCCAGCATTTT
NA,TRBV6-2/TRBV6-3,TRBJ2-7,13,CASSLTGNYEQYF,TGTGCCAGCTCTCTGACAGGAAACTACGAGCAGTACTTC
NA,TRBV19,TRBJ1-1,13,CASSSQWNTEAFF,TGTGCCAGTAGTTCACAGTGGAACACTGAAGCTTTCTTT
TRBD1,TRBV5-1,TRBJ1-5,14,CASSRDSRNQPQHF,TGCGCCAGCAGTCGGGACAGTCGAAATCAGCCCCAGCATTTT
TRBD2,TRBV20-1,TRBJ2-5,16,CSARVGSGGYQETQYF,TGCAGTGCTAGAGTTGGTAGCGGGGGGTACCAAGAGACCCAGTACTTC
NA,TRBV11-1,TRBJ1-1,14,CASSRRTPPREAFF,TGTGCCAGCAGCCGAAGGACTCCCCCCAGAGAAGCTTTCTTT
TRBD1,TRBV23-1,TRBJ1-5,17,CASSQATGDHSNQPQHF,TGCGCCAGCAGTCAAGCTACAGGGGATCATAGCAATCAGCCCCAGCATTTT
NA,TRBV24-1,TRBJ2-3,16,CATSDWTVGGTDTQYF,TGTGCCACCAGTGATTGGACAGTCGGAGGTACAGATACGCAGTATTTT
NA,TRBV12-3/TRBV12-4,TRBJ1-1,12,CASSSGPTEAFF,TGTGCCAGCAGTTCGGGACCCACTGAAGCTTTCTTT
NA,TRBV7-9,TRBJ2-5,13,CASSPQGHQTQYF,TGTGCCAGCAGCCCCCAGGGTCACCAGACCCAGTACTTC
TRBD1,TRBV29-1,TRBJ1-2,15,CSVEGQGAKAYGYTF,TGCAGCGTTGAAGGACAGGGGGCGAAAGCCTATGGCTACACCTTC
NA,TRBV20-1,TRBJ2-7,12,CSARRGDYEQYF,TGCAGTGCTCGACGGGGCGACTACGAGCAGTACTTC
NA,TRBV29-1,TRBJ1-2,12,CSVEQDNYGYTF,TGCAGCGTTGAACAGGATAACTATGGCTACACCTTC
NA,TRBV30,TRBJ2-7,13,CAWTPLGGYEQYF,TGTGCCTGGACACCCCTAGGGGGCTACGAGCAGTACTTC
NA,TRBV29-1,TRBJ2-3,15,CSVAGSLTGTDTQYF,TGCAGCGTGGCGGGGTCCCTGACTGGAACAGATACGCAGTATTTT
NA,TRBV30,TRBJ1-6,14,CAWSAGTDHSPLHF,TGTGCCTGGAGTGCCGGGACTGACCATTCACCCCTCCACTTT
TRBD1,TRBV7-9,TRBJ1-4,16,CASSLEGAGNNDGLFF,TGTGCCAGCAGCTTAGAGGGGGCCGGTAATAATGATGGACTGTTTTTT
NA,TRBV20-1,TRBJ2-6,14,CSARRAGGANVLTF,TGCAGTGCTAGGAGGGCTGGAGGGGCCAACGTCCTGACTTTC
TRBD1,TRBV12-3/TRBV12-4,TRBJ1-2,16,CASTTSWTGEGDGYTF,TGTGCCAGCACCACGAGTTGGACAGGGGAAGGGGATGGCTACACCTTC
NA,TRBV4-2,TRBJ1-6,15,CASSQDPGGDSPLHF,TGTGCCAGCAGCCAAGATCCAGGCGGAGATTCACCCCTCCACTTT
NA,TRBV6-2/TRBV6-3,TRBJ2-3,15,CASTSRPDSTDTQYF,TGTGCCAGCACTTCAAGACCCGATAGCACAGATACGCAGTATTTT
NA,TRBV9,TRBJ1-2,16,CASSRSFKRDGYGYTF,TGTGCCAGCAGCAGGTCATTCAAAAGGGACGGCTATGGCTACACCTTC
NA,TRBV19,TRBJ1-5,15,CASSPWGNSNQPQHF,TGTGCCAGTAGCCCTTGGGGGAATAGCAATCAGCCCCAGCATTTT
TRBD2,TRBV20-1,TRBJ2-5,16,CSAGRGTSGPQETQYF,TGCAGTGCTGGGAGAGGGACTAGCGGGCCACAAGAGACCCAGTACTTC